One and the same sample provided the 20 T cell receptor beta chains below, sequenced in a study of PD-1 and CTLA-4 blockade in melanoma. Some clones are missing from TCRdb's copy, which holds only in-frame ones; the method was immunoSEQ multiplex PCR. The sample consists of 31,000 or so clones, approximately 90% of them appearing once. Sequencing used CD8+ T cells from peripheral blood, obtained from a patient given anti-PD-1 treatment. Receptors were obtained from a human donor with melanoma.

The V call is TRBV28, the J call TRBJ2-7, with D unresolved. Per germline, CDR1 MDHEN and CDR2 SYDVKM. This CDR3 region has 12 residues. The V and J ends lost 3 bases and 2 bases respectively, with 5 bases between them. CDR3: CASSFPAYEQYF. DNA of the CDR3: TGTGCCAGCAGTTTCCCAGCCTACGAGCAGTACTTC.

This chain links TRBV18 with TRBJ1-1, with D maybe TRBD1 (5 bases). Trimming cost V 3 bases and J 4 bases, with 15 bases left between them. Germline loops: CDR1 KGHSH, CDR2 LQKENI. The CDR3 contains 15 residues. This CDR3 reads CASSPKGQGLTEAFF. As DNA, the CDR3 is TGTGCCAGCTCACCTAAGGGCCAGGGACTCACTGAAGCTTTCTTT.

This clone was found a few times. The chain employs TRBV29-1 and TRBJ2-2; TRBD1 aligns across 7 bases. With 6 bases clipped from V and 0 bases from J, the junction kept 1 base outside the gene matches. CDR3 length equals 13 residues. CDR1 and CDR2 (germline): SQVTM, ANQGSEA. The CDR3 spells CSVTGANTGELFF. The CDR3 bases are TGCAGCGTCACAGGGGCGAACACCGGGGAGCTGTTTTTT.

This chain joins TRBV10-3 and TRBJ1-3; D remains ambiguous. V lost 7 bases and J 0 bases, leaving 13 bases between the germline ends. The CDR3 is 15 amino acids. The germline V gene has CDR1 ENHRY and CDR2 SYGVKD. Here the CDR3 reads CAIKSDGSSGNTIYF. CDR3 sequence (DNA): TGTGCCATCAAATCGGACGGGTCCTCTGGAAACACCATATATTTT.

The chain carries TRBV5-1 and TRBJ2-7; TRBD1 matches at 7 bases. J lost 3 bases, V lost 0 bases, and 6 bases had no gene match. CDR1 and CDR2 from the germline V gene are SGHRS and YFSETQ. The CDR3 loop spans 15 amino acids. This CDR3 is CASSLATGQDYEQYF. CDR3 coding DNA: TGCGCCAGCAGCTTGGCTACAGGACAGGACTACGAGCAGTACTTC.

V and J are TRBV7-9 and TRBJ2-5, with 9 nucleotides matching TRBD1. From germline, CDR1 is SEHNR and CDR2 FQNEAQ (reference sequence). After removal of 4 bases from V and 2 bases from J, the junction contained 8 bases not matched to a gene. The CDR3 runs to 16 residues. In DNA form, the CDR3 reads TGTGCCAGCAGCTCCAACCGGGACAGGGATCAAGAGACCCAGTACTTC. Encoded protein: CASSSNRDRDQETQYF. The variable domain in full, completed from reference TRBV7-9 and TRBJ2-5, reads DTGVSQNPRHKITKRGQNVTFRCDPISEHNRLYWYRQTLGQGPEFLTYFQNEAQLEKSRLLSDRFSAERPKGSFSTLEIQRTEQGDSAMYLCASSSNRDRDQETQYFGPGTRLLVL.

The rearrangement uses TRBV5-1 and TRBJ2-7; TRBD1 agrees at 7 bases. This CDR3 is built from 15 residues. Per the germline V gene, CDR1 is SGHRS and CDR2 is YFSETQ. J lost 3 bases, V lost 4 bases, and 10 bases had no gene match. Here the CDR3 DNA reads TGCGCCAGCAGCCCCATCCCCCGGGACAGCTACGAGCAGTACTTC. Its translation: CASSPIPRDSYEQYF.

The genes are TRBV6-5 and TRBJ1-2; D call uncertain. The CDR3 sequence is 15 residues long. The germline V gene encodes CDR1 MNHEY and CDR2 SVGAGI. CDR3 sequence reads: CVADGTHQSNYGYTF. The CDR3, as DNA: TGTGTCGCCGACGGTACCCACCAATCCAACTATGGCTACACCTTC.

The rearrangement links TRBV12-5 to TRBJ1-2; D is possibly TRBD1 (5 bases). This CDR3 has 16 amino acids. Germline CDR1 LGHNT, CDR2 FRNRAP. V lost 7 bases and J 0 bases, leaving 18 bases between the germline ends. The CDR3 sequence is CASAASQGEANYGYTF. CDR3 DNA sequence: TGTGCTAGTGCGGCGTCACAAGGGGAAGCTAACTATGGCTACACCTTC.

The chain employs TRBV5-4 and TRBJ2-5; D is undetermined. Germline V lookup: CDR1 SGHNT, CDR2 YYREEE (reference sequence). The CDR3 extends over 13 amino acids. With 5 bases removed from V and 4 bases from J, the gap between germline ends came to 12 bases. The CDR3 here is CASSRNAGETQYF. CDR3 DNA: TGTGCCAGCAGTCGAAACGCAGGAGAGACCCAGTACTTC.

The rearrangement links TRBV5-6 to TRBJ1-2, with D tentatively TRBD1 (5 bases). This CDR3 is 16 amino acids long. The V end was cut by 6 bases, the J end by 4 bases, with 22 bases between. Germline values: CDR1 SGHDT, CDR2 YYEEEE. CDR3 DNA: TGTGCCAGCATCCCCTTGGGGGGAAAAGAAACCTATGGCTACACCTTC. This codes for CASIPLGGKETYGYTF.

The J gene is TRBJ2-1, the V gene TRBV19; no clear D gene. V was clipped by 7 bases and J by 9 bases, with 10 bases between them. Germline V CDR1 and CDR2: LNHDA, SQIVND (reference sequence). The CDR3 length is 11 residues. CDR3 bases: TGTGCCAGTAATCGCGCCGGTGAGCAGTTCTTC. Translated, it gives CASNRAGEQFF. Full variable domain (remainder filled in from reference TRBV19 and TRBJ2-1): DGGITQSPKYLFRKEGQNVTLSCEQNLNHDAMYWYRQDPGQGLRLIYYSQIVNDFQKGDIAEGYSVSREKKESFPLTVTSAQKNPTAFYLCASNRAGEQFFGPGTRLTVL.

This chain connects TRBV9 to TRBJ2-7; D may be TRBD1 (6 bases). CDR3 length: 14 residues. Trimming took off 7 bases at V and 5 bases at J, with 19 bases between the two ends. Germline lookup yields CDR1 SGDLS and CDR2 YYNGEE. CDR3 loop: CASGPGTTLDEQYF. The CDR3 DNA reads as TGTGCCAGCGGTCCAGGGACAACATTGGACGAGCAGTACTTC.

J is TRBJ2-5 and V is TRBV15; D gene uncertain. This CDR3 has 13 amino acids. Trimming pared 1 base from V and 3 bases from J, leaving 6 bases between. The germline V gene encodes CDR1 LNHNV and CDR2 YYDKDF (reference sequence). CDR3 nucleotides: TGTGCCACCAGCAGAGGCGGTGAAGAGACCCAGTACTTC. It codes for CATSRGGEETQYF.

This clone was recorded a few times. The CDR3 loop is CASTLSGGPAYEQYF. The CDR3 bases are TGTGCCAGCACCCTTAGCGGGGGGCCCGCCTACGAGCAGTACTTC. The chain has TRBV2 and TRBJ2-7, with 10 bases matching TRBD2. The V segment lost 7 bases and the J segment 2 bases; nucleotides outside the gene matches: 8. CDR1 and CDR2 from the germline V gene are SNHLY and FYNNEI. The CDR3 spans 15 residues.

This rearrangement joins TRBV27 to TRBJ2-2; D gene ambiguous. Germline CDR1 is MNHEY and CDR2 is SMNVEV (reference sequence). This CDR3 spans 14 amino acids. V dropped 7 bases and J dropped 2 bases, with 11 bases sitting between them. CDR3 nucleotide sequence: TGTGCCAGCAATCTCGGCGGTAACACCGGGGAGCTGTTTTTT. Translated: CASNLGGNTGELFF.

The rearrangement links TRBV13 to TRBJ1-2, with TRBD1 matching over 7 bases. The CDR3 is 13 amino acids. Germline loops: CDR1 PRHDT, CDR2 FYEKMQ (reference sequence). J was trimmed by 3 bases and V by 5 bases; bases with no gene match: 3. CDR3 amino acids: CASSPGTDYGYTF. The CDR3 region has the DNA TGTGCCAGCAGCCCAGGGACAGACTATGGCTACACCTTC.

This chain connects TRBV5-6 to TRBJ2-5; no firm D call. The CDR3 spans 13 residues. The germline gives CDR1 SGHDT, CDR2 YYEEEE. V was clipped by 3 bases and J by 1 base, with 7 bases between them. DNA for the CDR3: TGTGCCAGCAGCTCGATCTTCCAAGAGACCCAGTACTTC. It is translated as CASSSIFQETQYF.

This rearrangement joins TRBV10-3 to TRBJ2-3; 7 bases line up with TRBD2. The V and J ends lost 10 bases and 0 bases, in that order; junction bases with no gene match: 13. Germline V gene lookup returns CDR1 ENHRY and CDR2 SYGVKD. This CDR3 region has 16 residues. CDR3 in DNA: TGTGCCAGCTCGGCCACTAGCGACCGTAGCACAGATACGCAGTATTTT. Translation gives CASSATSDRSTDTQYF.

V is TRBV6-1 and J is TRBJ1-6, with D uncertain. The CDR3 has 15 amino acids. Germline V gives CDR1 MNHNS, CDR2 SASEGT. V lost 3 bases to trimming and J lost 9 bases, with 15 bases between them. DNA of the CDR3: TGTGCCAGCAGTGATGGGTCAGATCCTTTTTCACCCCTCCACTTT. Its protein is CASSDGSDPFSPLHF.